What follows is one TCR beta chain and its context. The sample is drawn from a study of blood T cell repertoires in COVID-19. In terms of age and location, participants ranged from roughly 18 to 90 years and lived in under 30 US areas. Authors' data handling: Nucleated cell counts were estimated from reference gene primer amplification. Libraries were prepared by immunoSEQ multiplex PCR; TCRdb keeps only in-frame clonotypes and omits some of them. V and J calls and clone size come straight from that table; D and trimming were deduced from the DNA. The sample includes 200,000 to 250,000 clones, approximately 90% of them seen just once. CDR3 length: 18 amino acids. The V and J ends lost 4 bases and 0 bases, in that order; junction bases with no gene match: 8. In germline, CDR1 is SGDLS, CDR2 YYNGEE.

The chain employs TRBV9 and TRBJ2-6; TRBD2 aligns across 9 bases. What was sequenced was PBMCs or T cells enriched from blood (not recorded which). The sequence was collected from a man aged 45 to 65 who had been exposed to COVID-19. CDR3 DNA sequence: TGTGCCAGCAGCCCCCTGATAGCGGGGGTCTCTGGGGCCAACGTCCTGACTTTC. Its protein product is CASSPLIAGVSGANVLTF. Looking up the rest from reference TRBV9 and TRBJ2-6 gives the full variable domain: DSGVTQTPKHLITATGQRVTLRCSPRSGDLSVYWYQQSLDQGLQFLIQYYNGEERAKGNILERFSAQQFPDLHSELNLSSLELGDSALYFCASSPLIAGVSGANVLTFGAGSRLTVL.